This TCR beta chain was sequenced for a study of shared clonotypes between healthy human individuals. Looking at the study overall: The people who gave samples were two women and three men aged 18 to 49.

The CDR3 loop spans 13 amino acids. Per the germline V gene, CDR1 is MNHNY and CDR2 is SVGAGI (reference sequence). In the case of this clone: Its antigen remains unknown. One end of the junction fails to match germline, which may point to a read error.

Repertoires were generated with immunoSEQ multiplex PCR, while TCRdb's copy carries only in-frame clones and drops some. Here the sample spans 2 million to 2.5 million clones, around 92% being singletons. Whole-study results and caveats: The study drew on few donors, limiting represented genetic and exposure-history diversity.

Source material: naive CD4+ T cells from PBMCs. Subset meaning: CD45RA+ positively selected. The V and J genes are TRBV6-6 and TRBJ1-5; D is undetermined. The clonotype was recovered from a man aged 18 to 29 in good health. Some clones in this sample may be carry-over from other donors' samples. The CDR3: CASRYYELQPQHF. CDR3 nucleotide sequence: TGTGCCAGCAGGTACTACGAACTTCAGCCCCAGCATTTT.